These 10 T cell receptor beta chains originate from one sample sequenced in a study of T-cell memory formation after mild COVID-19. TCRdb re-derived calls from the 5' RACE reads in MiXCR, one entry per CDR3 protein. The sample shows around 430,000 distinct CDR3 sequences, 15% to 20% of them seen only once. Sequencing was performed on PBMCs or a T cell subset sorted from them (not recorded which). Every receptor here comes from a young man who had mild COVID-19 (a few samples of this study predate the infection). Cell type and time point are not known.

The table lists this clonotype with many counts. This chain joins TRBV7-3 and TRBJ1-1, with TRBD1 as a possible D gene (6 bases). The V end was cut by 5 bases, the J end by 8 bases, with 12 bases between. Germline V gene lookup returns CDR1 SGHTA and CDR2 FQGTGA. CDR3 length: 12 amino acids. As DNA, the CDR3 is TGTGCCAGCAGCGAACGGGGGCGGGAAGCTTTCTTT. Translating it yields CASSERGREAFF.

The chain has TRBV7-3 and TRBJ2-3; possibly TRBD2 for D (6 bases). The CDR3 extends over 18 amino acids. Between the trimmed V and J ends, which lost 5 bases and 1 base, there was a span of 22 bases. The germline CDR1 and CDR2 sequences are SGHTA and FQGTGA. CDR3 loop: CASSLNTSFPPGTDTQYF. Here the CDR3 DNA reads TGTGCCAGCAGCCTTAACACTAGCTTTCCACCAGGCACAGATACGCAGTATTTT.

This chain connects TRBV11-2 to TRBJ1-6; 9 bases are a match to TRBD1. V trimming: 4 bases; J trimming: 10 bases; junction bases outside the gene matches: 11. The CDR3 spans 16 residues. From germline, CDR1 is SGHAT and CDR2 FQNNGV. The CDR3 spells CASSYSGTGQGSPLHF. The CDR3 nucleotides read TGTGCCAGCAGCTACTCCGGGACAGGGCAGGGATCACCCCTCCACTTT.

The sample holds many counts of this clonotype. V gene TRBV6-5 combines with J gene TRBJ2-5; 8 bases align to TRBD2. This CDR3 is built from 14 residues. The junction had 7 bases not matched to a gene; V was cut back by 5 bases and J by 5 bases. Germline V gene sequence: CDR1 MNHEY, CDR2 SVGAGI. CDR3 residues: CASSRTSLQETQYF. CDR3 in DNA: TGTGCCAGCAGTCGGACTAGCCTCCAGGAGACCCAGTACTTC.

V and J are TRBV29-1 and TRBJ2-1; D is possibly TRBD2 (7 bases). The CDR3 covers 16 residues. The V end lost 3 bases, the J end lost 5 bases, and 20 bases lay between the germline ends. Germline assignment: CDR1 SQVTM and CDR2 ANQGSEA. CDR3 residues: CSVDYSSGGPNNEQFF. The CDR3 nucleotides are TGCAGCGTTGATTATTCCTCGGGGGGCCCTAACAATGAGCAGTTCTTC.

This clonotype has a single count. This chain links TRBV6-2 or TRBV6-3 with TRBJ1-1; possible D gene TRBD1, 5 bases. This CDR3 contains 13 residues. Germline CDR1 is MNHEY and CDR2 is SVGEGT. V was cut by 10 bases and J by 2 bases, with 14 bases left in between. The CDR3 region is CATNDRINTEAFF. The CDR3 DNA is TGTGCCACCAATGACAGAATAAACACTGAAGCTTTCTTT.

The CDR3 loop reads CSARGLRTSADTQYF. The CDR3 nucleotides are TGCAGTGCTAGGGGGTTAAGGACTAGCGCCGATACGCAGTATTTT. The rearrangement uses TRBV20-1 and TRBJ2-3; 9 positions agree with TRBD2. The CDR3 sequence is 15 residues long. V was clipped by 3 bases and J by 6 bases; unmatched bases: 10. CDR1 is DFQATT and CDR2 is SNEGSKA in the germline V gene (reference sequence).

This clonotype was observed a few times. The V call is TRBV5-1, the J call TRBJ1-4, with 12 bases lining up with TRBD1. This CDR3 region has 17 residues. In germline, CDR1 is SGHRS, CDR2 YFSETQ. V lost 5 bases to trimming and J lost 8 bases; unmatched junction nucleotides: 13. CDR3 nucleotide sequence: TGCGCCAGCAGATCCCACCCCGGGACAGGGGGCTGGGAAAAACTGTTTTTT. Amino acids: CASRSHPGTGGWEKLFF.

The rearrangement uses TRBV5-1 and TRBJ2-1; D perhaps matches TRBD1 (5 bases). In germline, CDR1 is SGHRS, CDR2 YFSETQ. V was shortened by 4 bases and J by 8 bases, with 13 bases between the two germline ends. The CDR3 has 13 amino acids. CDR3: CASSRRDEDEQFF. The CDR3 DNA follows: TGCGCCAGCAGCCGCAGGGATGAAGATGAGCAGTTCTTC.

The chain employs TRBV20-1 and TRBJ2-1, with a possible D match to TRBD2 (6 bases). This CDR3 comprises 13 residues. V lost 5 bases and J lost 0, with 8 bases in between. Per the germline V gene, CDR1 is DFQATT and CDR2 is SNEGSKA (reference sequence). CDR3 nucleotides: TGCAGTGCTCCGGGGGTCTCCTACAATGAGCAGTTCTTC. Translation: CSAPGVSYNEQFF.